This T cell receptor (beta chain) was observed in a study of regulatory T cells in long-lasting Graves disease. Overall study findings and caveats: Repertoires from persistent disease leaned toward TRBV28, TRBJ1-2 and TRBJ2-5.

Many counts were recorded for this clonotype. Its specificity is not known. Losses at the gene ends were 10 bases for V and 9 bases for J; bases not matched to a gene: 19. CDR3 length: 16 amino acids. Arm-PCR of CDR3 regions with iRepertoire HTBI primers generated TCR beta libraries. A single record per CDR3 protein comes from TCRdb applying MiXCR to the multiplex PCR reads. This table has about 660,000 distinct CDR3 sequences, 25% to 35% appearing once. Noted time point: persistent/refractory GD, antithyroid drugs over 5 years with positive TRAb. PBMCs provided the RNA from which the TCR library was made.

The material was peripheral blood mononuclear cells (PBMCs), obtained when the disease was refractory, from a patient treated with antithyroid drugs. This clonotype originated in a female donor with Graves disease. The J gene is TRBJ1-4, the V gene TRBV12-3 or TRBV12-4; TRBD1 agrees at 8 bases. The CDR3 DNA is TGTGCCACCTCGCACACGGGGGCAGGGGGCTTCAAAAAACTGTTTTTT. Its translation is CATSHTGAGGFKKLFF.